This T cell receptor beta chain was obtained from a study of OX40 agonist ivuxolimab in advanced cancers. For context, the study as a whole: Ivuxolimab was a fully human IgG2 agonistic monoclonal antibody targeting the costimulatory receptor OX40 (CD134). Intravenous ivuxolimab was administered to patients every 2 weeks at six dose levels: 0.01, 0.1, 0.3, 1.5, 3 and 10 mg/kg. Of the approximately 53 patients in dose escalation, some 20 had hepatocellular carcinoma, roughly 15 had melanoma, 9 had renal cell carcinoma and 9 had head and neck cancer. A male proportion of 82.7% and a mean age of 60 years, ranging from 23 to 79, were recorded for the dose-escalation cohort. Patients were allowed to have had prior anti-PD-1, anti-PD-L1 or anti-CTLA-4 therapy, and more than 30% of the dose-escalation patients had previously received checkpoint inhibitors. Three dose-escalation patients achieved partial responses, one with hepatocellular carcinoma and two with cutaneous melanoma. The point of sequencing TCRbeta in the periphery was to test whether ivuxolimab changed TCR sequence diversity and drove clonal T-cell expansion. The monotherapy dose-escalation portion (N of about 50 patients) of the phase I ivuxolimab trial is reported in the paper.

Concerning this clone: It lacks a known antigen. The input lacks base qualities; no much larger clone sits a single base away.

Genomic DNA was isolated from the sorted cells so that the TCRbeta CDR3 region could be sequenced. TCRbeta CDR3 regions were sequenced using the immunoSEQ Assay. Here the immuneACCESS table is served through TCRdb, limited to in-frame sequences with V and J called. Missing clones are a known gap in these copies; in checked studies unresolved V genes cover under half, and the rest lacks a known reason. The sample yields around 74,000 clones; under 85% were counted once. Around 0.5% of the sample rests with the top ten. Patients with a history of autoimmune disease or receiving systemic immunosuppression were excluded from the trial. Peripheral blood for TCR sequencing was collected from all dose cohorts at baseline, on cycle 4 day 1, and on cycle 7 day 1. The samples were drawn from a first-in-human, open-label, multicenter phase I dose-escalation trial of ivuxolimab. The trial enrolled adults with locally advanced or metastatic head and neck squamous cell, hepatocellular, melanoma or renal cell carcinoma. Before TCR sequencing, CD4+ and CD8+ T cells were separately sorted from peripheral blood.

As encoded in the germline V gene, CDR1 is LGHNA while CDR2 is YSLEER. V loses 3 bases at its end and J loses 4 bases; junction bases beyond the gene matches: 2. From its cysteine to its phenylalanine, the CDR3 spans 16 amino acids. Just the 48-base CDR3 DNA is kept, in frame starting at base 1. What the study reported, not specific to this receptor: Partial responders in the 0.1-3.0 mg/kg groups had among the lowest normalized peripheral clonal expansion, especially among CD8+ T cells. Antigen specificity was not determined for the clonally expanded peripheral T cells. Low levels of normalized T-cell clonal expansion were also seen in some patients who did not respond. Clonal expansion of both CD4+ and CD8+ blood T cells was observed from baseline to week 6 at doses 0.1 to 3.0 mg/kg. After ivuxolimab, more expanded clones were found on average in CD8+ T cells than in CD4+ T cells.

The sample consisted of CD4+ or CD8+ T cells sorted from blood, taken in a trial of the OX40 agonist ivuxolimab. The origin of this receptor is an adult with an advanced solid tumor such as melanoma, head and neck, liver or kidney cancer. The chain couples TRBV4-3 to TRBJ2-3; 15 central bases correspond to TRBD2. Here the CDR3 is given as CASSHGLAGGSDTQYF. The DNA sequence is given as TGCGCCAGCAGCCATGGACTAGCGGGGGGGTCAGATACGCAGTATTTT.